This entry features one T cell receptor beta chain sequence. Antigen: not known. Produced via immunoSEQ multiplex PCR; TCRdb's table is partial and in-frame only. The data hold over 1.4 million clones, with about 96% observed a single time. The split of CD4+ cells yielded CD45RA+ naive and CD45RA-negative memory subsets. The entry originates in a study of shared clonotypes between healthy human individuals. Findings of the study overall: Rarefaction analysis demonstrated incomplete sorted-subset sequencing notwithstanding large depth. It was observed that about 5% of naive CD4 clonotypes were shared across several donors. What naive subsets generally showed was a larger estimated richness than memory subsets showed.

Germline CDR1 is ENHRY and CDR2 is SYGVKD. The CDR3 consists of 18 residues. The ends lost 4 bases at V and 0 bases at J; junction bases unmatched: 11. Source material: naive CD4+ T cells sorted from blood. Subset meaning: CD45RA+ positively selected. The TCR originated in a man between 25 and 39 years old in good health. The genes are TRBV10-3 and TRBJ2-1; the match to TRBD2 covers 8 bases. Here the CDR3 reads CAISGGLVSSSSYNEQFF. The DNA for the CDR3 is TGTGCCATCAGTGGGGGACTAGTGAGTTCGAGCTCCTACAATGAGCAGTTCTTC.